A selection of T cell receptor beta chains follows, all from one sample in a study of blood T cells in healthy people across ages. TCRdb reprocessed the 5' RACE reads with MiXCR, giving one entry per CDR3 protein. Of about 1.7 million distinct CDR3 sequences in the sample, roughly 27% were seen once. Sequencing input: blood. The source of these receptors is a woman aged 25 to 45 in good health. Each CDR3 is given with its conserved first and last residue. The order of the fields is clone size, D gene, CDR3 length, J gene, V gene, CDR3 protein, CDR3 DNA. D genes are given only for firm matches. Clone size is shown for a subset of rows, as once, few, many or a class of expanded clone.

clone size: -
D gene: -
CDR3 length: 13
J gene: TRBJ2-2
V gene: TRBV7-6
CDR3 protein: CASSSNTGGELFF
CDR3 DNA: TGTGCCAGCAGCTCAAATACTGGCGGGGAGCTGTTTTTT

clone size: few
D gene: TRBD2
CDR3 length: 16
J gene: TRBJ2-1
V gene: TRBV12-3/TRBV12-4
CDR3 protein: CASSPGSGSADNEQFF
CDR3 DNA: TGTGCCAGCAGTCCTGGAAGCGGGAGTGCCGACAATGAGCAGTTCTTC

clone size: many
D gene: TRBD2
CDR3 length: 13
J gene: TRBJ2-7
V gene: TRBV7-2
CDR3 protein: CASSLGTSGKQYF
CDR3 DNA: TGTGCCAGCAGCTTAGGGACTAGCGGGAAGCAGTACTTC

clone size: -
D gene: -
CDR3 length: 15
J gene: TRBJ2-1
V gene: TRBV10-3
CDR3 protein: CAIKPTVSSYNEQFF
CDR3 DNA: TGTGCCATCAAACCCACCGTCAGCTCCTACAATGAGCAGTTCTTC

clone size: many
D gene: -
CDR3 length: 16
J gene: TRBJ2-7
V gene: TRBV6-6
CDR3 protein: CASSYRSAQGRDEQYF
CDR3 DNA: TGTGCCAGCAGTTACAGGAGCGCTCAGGGGAGGGACGAGCAGTACTTC

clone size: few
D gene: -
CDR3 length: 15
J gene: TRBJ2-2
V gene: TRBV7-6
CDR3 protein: CASSSRQKNTGELFF
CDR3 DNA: TGTGCCAGCAGCTCTCGACAGAAGAACACCGGGGAGCTGTTTTTT

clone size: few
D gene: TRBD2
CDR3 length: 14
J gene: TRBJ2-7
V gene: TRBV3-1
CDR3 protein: CASSHASGRYEQYF
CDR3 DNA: TGTGCCAGCAGCCACGCTAGCGGGAGGTACGAGCAGTACTTC

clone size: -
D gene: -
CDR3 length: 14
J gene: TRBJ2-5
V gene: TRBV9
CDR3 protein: CASSVGRGVETQYF
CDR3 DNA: TGTGCCAGCAGCGTAGGCAGGGGCGTTGAGACCCAGTACTTC

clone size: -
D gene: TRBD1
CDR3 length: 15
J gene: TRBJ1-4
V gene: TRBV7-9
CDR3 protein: CASSPPGQAYEKLFF
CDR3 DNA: TGTGCCAGCAGCCCCCCGGGACAGGCCTACGAAAAACTGTTTTTT

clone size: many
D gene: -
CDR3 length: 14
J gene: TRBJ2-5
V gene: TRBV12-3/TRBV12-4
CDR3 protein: CASSFRQGGETQYF
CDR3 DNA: TGTGCCAGCAGTTTTCGTCAGGGAGGAGAGACCCAGTACTTC

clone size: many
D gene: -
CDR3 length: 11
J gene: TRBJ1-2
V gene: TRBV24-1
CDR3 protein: CAVQDDYGYTF
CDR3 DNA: TGTGCCGTTCAGGATGACTATGGCTACACCTTC

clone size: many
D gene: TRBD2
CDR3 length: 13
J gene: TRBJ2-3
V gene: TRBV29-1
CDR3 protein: CSADRGGTDTQYF
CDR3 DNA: TGCAGCGCTGATCGGGGGGGCACAGATACGCAGTATTTT

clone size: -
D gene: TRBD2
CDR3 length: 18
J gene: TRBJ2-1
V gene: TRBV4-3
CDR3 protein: CASSQDPAATSGTGEQFF
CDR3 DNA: TGCGCCAGCAGCCAAGATCCTGCCGCGACTAGCGGGACTGGTGAGCAGTTCTTC

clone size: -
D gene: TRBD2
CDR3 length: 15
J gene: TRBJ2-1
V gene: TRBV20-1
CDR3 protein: CSAPNPGLACNEQFF
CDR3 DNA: TGCAGTGCACCTAATCCGGGACTAGCGTGTAATGAGCAGTTCTTC

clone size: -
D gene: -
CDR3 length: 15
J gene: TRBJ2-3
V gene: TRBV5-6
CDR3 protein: CASRDGASPSPTQYF
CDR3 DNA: TGTGCCAGCAGAGACGGGGCTAGCCCCAGTCCTACGCAGTATTTT